What follows are 14 T cell receptor beta chains derived from one specimen sequenced in a study of Tregs in tolerant kidney transplant recipients. Profiling relied on immunoSEQ multiplex PCR, and the TCRdb table lists in-frame clones only, not all of them. The sample shows approximately 4,000 clones, approximately 85% of them seen only once. This material consisted of Tregs from blood, taken before the transplant. These receptors all stem from a human donor who received a combined kidney and bone marrow transplant.

The genes are TRBV7-2 and TRBJ2-5; D is possibly TRBD2 (6 bases). V lost 1 base, J lost 3 bases, and 9 bases lay in between. The CDR3 spans 14 residues. The V gene's germline CDR1 is SGHTA and CDR2 FQGNSA. The CDR3 loop is CASSLGTGEETQYF. The CDR3 nucleotides read TGTGCCAGCAGCTTAGGAACGGGAGAAGAGACCCAGTACTTC.

This rearrangement joins TRBV5-1 to TRBJ2-7; the match to TRBD1 covers 9 bases. J lost 5 bases, V lost 0 bases, and 9 bases had no gene match. Germline V gene data show CDR1 as SGHRS and CDR2 as YFSETQ. The CDR3 runs 16 residues. The CDR3 loop reads CASSLAGTGKGNEQYF. CDR3 bases: TGCGCCAGCAGCTTGGCCGGGACAGGGAAGGGGAACGAGCAGTACTTC.

The chain recombines TRBV9 with TRBJ2-1, with D possibly TRBD2 on 5 matching bases. V was clipped by 0 bases and J by 8 bases, with 12 bases between them. The CDR3 is 14 amino acids. The germline V gene has CDR1 SGDLS and CDR2 YYNGEE. The CDR3 DNA follows: TGTGCCAGCAGCGTAGAGGGTCGAGCGGATGAGCAGTTCTTC. This codes for CASSVEGRADEQFF.

This chain uses TRBV30 with TRBJ2-3; 9 nucleotides align to TRBD1. The CDR3 has 14 amino acids. V gave up 4 bases and J gave up 7 bases; unmatched junction bases: 9. Germline V gene lookup returns CDR1 GTSNPN and CDR2 SVGIG (reference sequence). The CDR3 DNA reads as TGTGCCTGGATGGACAGGGGCGCGTGGAATACGCAGTATTTT. Translation: CAWMDRGAWNTQYF.

This clone occurred a few times. The chain links TRBV4-1 to TRBJ2-7; TRBD2 matches 13 bases. Trimming took 1 base from V and 5 from J; bases not matched to a gene: 2. Germline V gene data show CDR1 as MGHRA and CDR2 as YSYEKL. The CDR3 extends over 15 amino acids. CDR3 nucleotides: TGCGCCAGCAGCCAAGGGACTAGCGGGAGAAACGAGCAGTACTTC. It is translated as CASSQGTSGRNEQYF.

The J gene is TRBJ1-1, the V gene TRBV19; TRBD1 aligns across 7 bases. This CDR3 is 12 amino acids long. Germline trimming cut 5 bases from V and 8 bases from J; bases unmatched to any gene: 5. Germline V lookup: CDR1 LNHDA, CDR2 SQIVND (reference sequence). This CDR3 reads CASSVSTGEAFF. The CDR3 DNA reads TGTGCCAGTAGTGTGTCGACAGGGGAAGCTTTCTTT.

A single count supports this clone. The chain employs TRBV28 and TRBJ2-2, with a possible D match to TRBD2 (5 bases). V lost 6 bases and J 7 bases, leaving 6 bases between the germline ends. The CDR3 runs to 11 residues. Germline CDR1 reads MDHEN; CDR2 reads SYDVKM. CDR3 residues: CASREVGELFF. As DNA, the CDR3 is TGTGCCAGCAGGGAGGTCGGGGAGCTGTTTTTT.

This clone was seen a few times. In nucleotides, the CDR3 is TGCGCCAGCAGCTTTGGCAGGGGACCCTACGAGCAGTACTTC. This sequence encodes CASSFGRGPYEQYF. V is TRBV5-1 and J is TRBJ2-7; D may be TRBD1 (6 bases). The CDR3 has 14 amino acids. V shed 2 bases and J shed 2 bases, with 11 bases lying between them. Germline V lookup: CDR1 SGHRS, CDR2 YFSETQ. Drawing the rest from reference TRBV5-1 and TRBJ2-7, the complete variable domain is KAGVTQTPRYLIKTRGQQVTLSCSPISGHRSVSWYQQTPGQGLQFLFEYFSETQRNKGNFPGRFSGRQFSNSRSEMNVSTLELGDSALYLCASSFGRGPYEQYFGPGTRLTVT.

The genes are TRBV11-2 and TRBJ2-1; 9 bases are a match to TRBD1. The germline gives CDR1 SGHAT, CDR2 FQNNGV. The V gene end was trimmed by 4 bases and the J gene end by 6 bases; junction bases not matched to a gene: 10. The CDR3 has 16 residues. CDR3 sequence reads: CASSSTTGGASNEQFF. In DNA form, the CDR3 reads TGTGCCAGCAGCTCAACGACAGGGGGGGCGAGCAATGAGCAGTTCTTC.

V and J are TRBV28 and TRBJ2-7; possible D gene TRBD2, 6 bases. This CDR3 region has 16 residues. The germline V gene has CDR1 MDHEN and CDR2 SYDVKM. V lost 5 bases, J lost 0 bases, and 17 bases lay in between. The CDR3 sequence: CASSPRWEASSYEQYF. Here the CDR3 DNA reads TGTGCCAGCAGTCCCCGTTGGGAGGCGAGCTCCTACGAGCAGTACTTC.

The CDR3 DNA is TGTGCCAGCAGCTCAGGGGGAGAGACCCAGTACTTC. This codes for CASSSGGETQYF. The gene calls are TRBV7-9 and TRBJ2-5, with 7 nucleotides matching TRBD1. The CDR3 is made up of 12 amino acids. The germline V gene has CDR1 SEHNR and CDR2 FQNEAQ (reference sequence). The ends lost 4 bases at V and 4 bases at J; junction bases unmatched: 0.

The chain couples TRBV19 to TRBJ2-7; 14 positions agree with TRBD2. CDR1 LNHDA and CDR2 SQIVND come from the germline V gene (reference sequence). V dropped 4 bases and J dropped 3; count of bases not matched to a gene: 2. The length of the CDR3 is 15 residues. The CDR3, as DNA: TGTGCCAGTAGTACAGGACTAGCGGGAGGCTACGAGCAGTACTTC. Its protein product is CASSTGLAGGYEQYF.

CDR3 loop: CASIRGRGTEAFF. Here the CDR3 DNA reads TGTGCCAGCATTCGGGGGCGGGGGACTGAAGCTTTCTTT. The chain couples TRBV2 to TRBJ1-1; a weak D match, TRBD1 (6 bases). V was trimmed by 7 bases and J by 5 bases, leaving 14 bases between them. The CDR3 has 13 residues. CDR1 SNHLY and CDR2 FYNNEI come from the germline V gene.

V is TRBV5-1 and J is TRBJ1-2, with TRBD1 as a possible D gene (5 bases). The germline V gene encodes CDR1 SGHRS and CDR2 YFSETQ. The V end lost 7 bases, the J end lost 4 bases, and 14 bases lay between the germline ends. The CDR3 has 13 amino acids. The CDR3 loop is CASGAGSTYGYTF. CDR3 nucleotide sequence: TGCGCCAGCGGGGCAGGGTCCACCTATGGCTACACCTTC.